These 2 T cell receptor beta chains were all obtained from the same sample, sequenced in a study of CD8+ T cells in alopecia areata. Isolated RNA was reverse transcribed into cDNA used as the sequencing template. Data came from immunoSEQ multiplex PCR; TCRdb stores just in-frame clones and leaves some out. The table records 90,000 to 120,000 clones, roughly 84% of them present only once. Treatment here: oral pan-JAK inhibitor, 5-10 mg twice daily. This material consisted of CD8+ T cells sorted from blood, taken at week 24, from a patient treated with tofacitinib. The receptors come from a human donor with alopecia areata.

V is TRBV2 and J is TRBJ2-1; the D call may be TRBD1 or TRBD2 (6 bases each). This CDR3 is 12 amino acids long. Germline lookup yields CDR1 SNHLY and CDR2 FYNNEI. The V end lost 11 bases, the J end lost 10 bases, and 18 bases lay between the germline ends. The CDR3 DNA reads TGTGCCGCGCATAGGGGGGAAGGGGAGCAGTTCTTC. Its protein is CAAHRGEGEQFF.

Turning to this clone: The junction does not match germline at one end; this may be a read error. The rearrangement joins TRBV4-3 to TRBJ2-7; D is ambiguous. This CDR3 comprises 14 residues. Germline V gene data show CDR1 as LGHNA and CDR2 as YSLEER. CDR3 in amino acids: CASSQDMIGSRAAF. In DNA form, the CDR3 reads TGCGCCAGCAGCCAAGATATGATTGGTAGCCGGGCGGCCTTC.